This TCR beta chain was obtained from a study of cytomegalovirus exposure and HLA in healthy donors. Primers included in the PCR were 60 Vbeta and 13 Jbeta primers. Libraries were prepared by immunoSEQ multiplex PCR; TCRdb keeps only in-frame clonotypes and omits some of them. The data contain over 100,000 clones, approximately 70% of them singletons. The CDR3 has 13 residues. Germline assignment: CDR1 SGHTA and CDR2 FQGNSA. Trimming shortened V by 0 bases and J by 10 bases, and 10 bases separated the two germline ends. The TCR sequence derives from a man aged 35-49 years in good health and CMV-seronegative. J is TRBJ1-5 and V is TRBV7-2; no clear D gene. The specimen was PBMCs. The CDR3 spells CASSLADSSPQHF. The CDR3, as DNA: TGTGCCAGCAGCTTAGCGGACTCTTCTCCCCAGCATTTT.